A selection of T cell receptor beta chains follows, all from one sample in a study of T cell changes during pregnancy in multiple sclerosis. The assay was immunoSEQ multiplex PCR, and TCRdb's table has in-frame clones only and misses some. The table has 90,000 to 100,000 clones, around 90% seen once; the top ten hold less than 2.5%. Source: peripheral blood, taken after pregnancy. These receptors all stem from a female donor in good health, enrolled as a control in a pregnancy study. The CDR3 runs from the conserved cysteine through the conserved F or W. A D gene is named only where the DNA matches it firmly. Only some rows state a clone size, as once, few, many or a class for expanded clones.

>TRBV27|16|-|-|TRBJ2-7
TGTGCCAGCAGTTCCTGGGGCGGGACAGAGTTACACGAGCAGTACTTC
CASSSWGGTELHEQYF
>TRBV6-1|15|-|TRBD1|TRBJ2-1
TGTGCCAGGGGAACCGGGACAGGGGGCGTCGATGAGCAGTTCTTC
CARGTGTGGVDEQFF
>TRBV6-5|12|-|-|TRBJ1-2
TGTGCCAGCAGTTACTCGGGGCGTGGCTACACCTTC
CASSYSGRGYTF
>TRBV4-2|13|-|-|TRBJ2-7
TGTGCCAGCAGCCAAGAAGGGTGGAGGGAGCAGTACTTC
CASSQEGWREQYF
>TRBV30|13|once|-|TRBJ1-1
TGTGCCTGGAGTGTACTGAGCACAGGCGTAGCTTTCTTT
CAWSVLSTGVAFF
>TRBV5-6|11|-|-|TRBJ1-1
TGTGCCAGCAGCTGGGGGGGTGAAGCTTTCTTT
CASSWGGEAFF
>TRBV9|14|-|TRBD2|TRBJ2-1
TGTGCCAGCAGCGTATTCTCTAGCGGTACCAAGCAGTTCTTC
CASSVFSSGTKQFF
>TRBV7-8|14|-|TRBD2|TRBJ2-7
TGTGCCAGCAGCTTCGCCGGGACTAGCGACGAGCAGTACTTC
CASSFAGTSDEQYF
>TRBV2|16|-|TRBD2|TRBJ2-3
TGTGCCAGCAGCCAACTAGCGGGGGCTTACACAGATACGCAGTATTTT
CASSQLAGAYTDTQYF
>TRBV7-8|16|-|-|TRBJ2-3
TGTGCCAGCAGCCCCTGGACAGGGAGGGGCACAGATACGCAGTATTTT
CASSPWTGRGTDTQYF
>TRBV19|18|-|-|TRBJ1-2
TGTGCCAGTAGTATAGAGTACGGACAGCCCGGAATGAGCTATGGCTACACCTTC
CASSIEYGQPGMSYGYTF
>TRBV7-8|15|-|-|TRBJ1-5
TGTGCCAGCAGCTCAGGGGTAGAGAGCAATCAGCCCCAGCATTTT
CASSSGVESNQPQHF
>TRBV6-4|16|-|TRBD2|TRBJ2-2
TGTGCCAGCAGCGCCGGGACTAGCGCGAACACCGGGGAGCTGTTTTTT
CASSAGTSANTGELFF
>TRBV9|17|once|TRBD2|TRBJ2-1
TGTGCCAGCAGCGTGTTCGGACTAGCGGGGGTTGACAATGAGCAGTTCTTC
CASSVFGLAGVDNEQFF
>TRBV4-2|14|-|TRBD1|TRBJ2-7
TGTGCCAGCAGCCCGGGACAGGAGCTCTACGAGCAGTACTTC
CASSPGQELYEQYF
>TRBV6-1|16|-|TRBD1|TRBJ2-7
TGTGCCAGCAGTGAACGAGCCGGGACAGCTTCCTACGAGCAGTACTTC
CASSERAGTASYEQYF
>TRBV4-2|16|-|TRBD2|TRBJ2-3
TGTGCCAGCAGCCAAGAGCGAGCGGGGGGCACAGATACGCAGTATTTT
CASSQERAGGTDTQYF
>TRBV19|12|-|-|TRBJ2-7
TGTGCCAGTAGTGTTACCAGGGGCGAGCAGTACTTC
CASSVTRGEQYF
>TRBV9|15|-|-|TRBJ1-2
TGTGCCAGCAGCGTAGCTAGTGGGGCCCTCTATGGCTACACCTTC
CASSVASGALYGYTF
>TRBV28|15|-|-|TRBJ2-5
TGTGCCAGCAGTCCCGCCGGGTGGTACGAAGAGACCCAGTACTTC
CASSPAGWYEETQYF
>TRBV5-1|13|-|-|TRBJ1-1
TGCGCCAGCAGCTTGGCCATGCGCACTGAAGCTTTCTTT
CASSLAMRTEAFF
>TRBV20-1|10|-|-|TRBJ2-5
TGCAGTGCTCCTGAAGAGACCCAGTACTTC
CSAPEETQYF
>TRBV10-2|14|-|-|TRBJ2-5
TGCGCCAGCAGTGATTCGCGCAGGCAAGAGACCCAGTACTTC
CASSDSRRQETQYF
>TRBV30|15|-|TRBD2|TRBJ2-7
TGTGCCTGGAGAATAGCGGGGGGCCTCTCCTACGAGCAGTACTTC
CAWRIAGGLSYEQYF
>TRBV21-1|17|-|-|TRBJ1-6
TGTGCCAGCAGCAAAGCTGTTTTTAGAGGCAGGGGGACCTTCCTCCACTTT
CASSKAVFRGRGTFLHF
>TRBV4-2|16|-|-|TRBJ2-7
TGTGCCAGCAGCCCCAGTTATCTAGGGAGCTCCTACGAGCAGTACTTC
CASSPSYLGSSYEQYF
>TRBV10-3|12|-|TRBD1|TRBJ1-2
TGTGCCATCAGGACAGGGAGGTATGGCTACACCTTC
CAIRTGRYGYTF
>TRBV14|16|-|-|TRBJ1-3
TGTGCCAGCAGCCAAGAACGGGGGGAGAGAGGAAACACCATATATTTT
CASSQERGERGNTIYF
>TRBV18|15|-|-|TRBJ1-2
TGTGCCAGCTCACCAGCAGGACAGCATATTTATGGCTACACCTTC
CASSPAGQHIYGYTF
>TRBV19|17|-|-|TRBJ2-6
TGTGCCAGTAGTATTGGGGGGGGCCTCTCTGGGGCCAACGTCCTGACTTTC
CASSIGGGLSGANVLTF
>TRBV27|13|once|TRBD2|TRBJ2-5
TGTGCCAGCGCGCCAGCGGGAGGGGAGACCCAGTACTTC
CASAPAGGETQYF
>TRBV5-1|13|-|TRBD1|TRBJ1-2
TGCGCCAGCAGCTTGGAGGGGGCAGGGGCAAGCACCTTC
CASSLEGAGASTF
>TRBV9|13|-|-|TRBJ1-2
TGTGCCAGCAGCGTAGGTGGAGCCTATGGCTACACCTTC
CASSVGGAYGYTF
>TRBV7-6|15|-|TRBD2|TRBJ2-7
TGTGCCAGCAGACGGACTAGCGGCCCGGCCTACGAGCAGTACTTC
CASRRTSGPAYEQYF
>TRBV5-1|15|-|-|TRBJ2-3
TGCGCCAGCAGCTTGTACGCTGGGGCCCAAGGTACGCAGTATTTT
CASSLYAGAQGTQYF
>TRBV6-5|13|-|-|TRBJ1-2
TGTGCCAGCAGTCTCTCTCAACCAGCGGGCTACACCTTC
CASSLSQPAGYTF
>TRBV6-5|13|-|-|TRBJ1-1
TGTGCCAGCTCGGAGCTCATGAACACTGAAGCTTTCTTT
CASSELMNTEAFF
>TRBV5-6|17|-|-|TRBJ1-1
TGTGCCAGCGGCCCGCGTGGGGGGTCCGGAATGAACACTGAAGCTTTCTTT
CASGPRGGSGMNTEAFF
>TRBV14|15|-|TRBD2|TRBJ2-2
TGTGCCAGCAGCCTAAGACCGGGGGGAAGCGGGGAGCTGTTTTTT
CASSLRPGGSGELFF
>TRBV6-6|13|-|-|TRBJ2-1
TGTGCCAGCAGTTTGAGCTCCTACAATGAGCAGTTCTTC
CASSLSSYNEQFF
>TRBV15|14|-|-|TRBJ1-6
TGTGCCACCAGCACGACAGGCCAAAATTCACCCCTCCACTTT
CATSTTGQNSPLHF
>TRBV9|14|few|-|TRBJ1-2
TGTGCCAGCAGCGGTACAGGGTGGGACTATGGCTACACCTTC
CASSGTGWDYGYTF
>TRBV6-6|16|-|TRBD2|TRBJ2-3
TGTGCCAGCGTCGTCACTAGCGACTTAGTAGCAGATACGCAGTATTTT
CASVVTSDLVADTQYF
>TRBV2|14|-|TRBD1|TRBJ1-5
TGTGCCAGCAGCTTCCACAGGGGAAGTCAGCCCCAGCATTTT
CASSFHRGSQPQHF
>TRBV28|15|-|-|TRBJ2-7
TGTGCCAGCAGCACCACACGCCCGGGTTCCTACGAGCAGTACTTC
CASSTTRPGSYEQYF
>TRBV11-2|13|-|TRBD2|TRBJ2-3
TGTGCCAGCAGCGGGACTAGCGGGGTTGCGCAGTATTTT
CASSGTSGVAQYF